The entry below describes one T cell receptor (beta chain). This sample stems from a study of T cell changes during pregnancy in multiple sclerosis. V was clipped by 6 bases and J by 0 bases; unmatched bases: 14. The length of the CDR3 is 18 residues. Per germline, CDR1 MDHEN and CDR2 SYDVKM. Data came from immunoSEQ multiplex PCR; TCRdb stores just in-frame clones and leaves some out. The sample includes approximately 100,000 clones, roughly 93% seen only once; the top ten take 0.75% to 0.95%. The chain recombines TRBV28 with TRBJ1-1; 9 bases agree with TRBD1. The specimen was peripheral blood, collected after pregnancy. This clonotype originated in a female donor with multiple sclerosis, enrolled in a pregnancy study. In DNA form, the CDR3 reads TGTGCCAGCAGCCCTATATGGGGGACAGGGATGATGAACACTGAAGCTTTCTTT. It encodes CASSPIWGTGMMNTEAFF.